This TCR beta chain was sequenced for a study of shared T cell receptors in the human thymus. V trimming: 5 bases; J trimming: 8 bases; junction bases outside the gene matches: 10. Germline values: CDR1 MNHEY, CDR2 SMNVEV (reference sequence). The CDR3 covers 16 residues. Profiled with immunoSEQ multiplex PCR; TCRdb holds only in-frame clones, not every one. The sample lists about 660,000 clones; more than 75% were seen once. The sample was also linked to a second study, of human thymus T cells. Turning to that study: Resections obtained during corrective heart surgery supplied the thymus tissue. Across thymic and blood repertoires, the usage of V and J genes appeared to be biased.

The source material was thymocytes. The chain couples TRBV27 to TRBJ2-1; 12 nucleotides match TRBD1. The TCR originated in a boy under two years old with a congenital heart defect. The CDR3 protein is CASSADAGTGGHEQFF. The CDR3, as DNA: TGTGCCAGCAGTGCGGATGCCGGGACAGGGGGCCATGAGCAGTTCTTC.